The next 12 T cell receptor beta chains were all read from a single sample in a study of vaccination and CD4 T cells after COVID-19. The time point was: late sampling 161 to 241 days after vaccination in a few convalescent patients. Treatment noted: approximately nine-day PBMC culture with coronavirus spike peptide pools or control peptides (ViraFEST assay). The antigens these receptors bind are not known. An Oncomine TCR Beta short-read assay was used to sequence the DNA from cultured CD4+ T cells. TCRdb re-analysed the PCR reads in MiXCR, keeping a single row per CDR3 protein. The repertoire consists of 20,000 to 25,000 distinct CDR3 sequences, with approximately 32% occurring once and the leading ten covering 9.5% to 12%. The sample in question was CD4+ T cells from blood, cultured in vitro, obtained about 7 months after SARS-CoV-2 vaccination. Every receptor here comes from a human donor who had recovered from COVID-19.

This clonotype occurred a few times. The J gene is TRBJ2-3, the V gene TRBV6-1; the D gene is possibly TRBD2 (5 bases). This CDR3 spans 17 amino acids. The germline gives CDR1 MNHNS, CDR2 SASEGT. V lost 3 bases and J lost 5, with 21 bases in between. The CDR3 region is CASSEPRARRIEDTQYF. The CDR3 coding sequence is TGTGCCAGCAGTGAGCCGCGGGCCCGAAGGATAGAAGATACGCAGTATTTT.

The gene calls are TRBV12-3 or TRBV12-4 and TRBJ2-3; D ambiguous. CDR3 size: 13 residues. V shed 5 bases and J shed 6 bases, with 12 bases lying between them. CDR3 amino acids: CASSERREDTQYF. For the CDR3, the DNA is TGTGCCAGCAGTGAACGACGAGAGGATACGCAGTATTTT.

This clonotype was found a few times. The V call is TRBV7-2, the J call TRBJ2-5, with 9 nucleotides matching TRBD2. CDR3 size: 18 residues. Germline V gives CDR1 SGHTA, CDR2 FQGNSA. J lost 5 bases, V lost 2 bases, and 15 bases had no gene match. This CDR3 is CASSLFGSAAGGRETQYF. The CDR3 DNA is TGTGCCAGCAGCTTATTCGGGTCGGCAGCGGGAGGAAGGGAGACCCAGTACTTC.

This clonotype showed up just a few times. The chain links TRBV10-2 to TRBJ2-5; 7 bases are a match to TRBD2. The ends lost 7 bases at V and 5 bases at J; junction bases unmatched: 13. CDR1 is WSHSY, CDR2 SAAADI, per germline. There are 15 residues in the CDR3. The CDR3 bases are TGCGCCAGCACCGTTAGCGGGTTCCCCCGGGAGACCCAGTACTTC. Translated, it gives CASTVSGFPRETQYF.

The chain joins TRBV7-8 to TRBJ2-3, with 7 bases identical to TRBD2. The CDR3 extends over 15 amino acids. Losses at the gene ends were 4 bases for V and 0 bases for J; bases not matched to a gene: 4. The germline CDR1 and CDR2 sequences are SGHVS and FQNEAQ. As DNA, the CDR3 is TGTGCCAGCAGCTACCTAGCGGTTAGCACAGATACGCAGTATTTT. Protein sequence: CASSYLAVSTDTQYF.

In this sample, this clonotype is medium-sized. V usage is TRBV20-1 and J usage is TRBJ1-5, with D hard to call. V was shortened by 7 bases and J by 0 bases, with 7 bases between the two germline ends. CDR1 and CDR2 (germline): DFQATT, SNEGSKA (reference sequence). CDR3 length: 12 residues. The CDR3 coding sequence is TGCAGTGGTCAGGATAGCAATCAGCCCCAGCATTTT. It translates to CSGQDSNQPQHF.

The chain carries TRBV19 and TRBJ1-2, with 7 bases lining up with TRBD1. J was trimmed by 1 base and V by 6 bases; bases with no gene match: 5. CDR3 length equals 14 residues. The V gene's germline CDR1 is LNHDA and CDR2 SQIVND (reference sequence). CDR3 bases: TGTGCCAGTAGGGGGACAGACAATAACTATGGCTACACCTTC. Protein sequence: CASRGTDNNYGYTF.

The rearrangement joins TRBV28 to TRBJ2-7; TRBD2 is a possible D gene (5 bases). V was shortened by 4 bases and J by 2 bases, with 12 bases between the two germline ends. The CDR3 extends over 14 amino acids. The V gene's germline CDR1 is MDHEN and CDR2 SYDVKM. The chain's CDR3 is CASSSGLSAYEQYF. CDR3 DNA sequence: TGTGCCAGCAGTTCCGGACTTAGCGCCTACGAGCAGTACTTC.

The V and J genes are TRBV12-3 or TRBV12-4 and TRBJ2-7; 13 bases match TRBD2. There are 15 residues in the CDR3. With V trimmed by 6 bases and J by 4 bases, 6 bases remained unmatched. The CDR3 DNA is TGTGCCAGCAGCCAAGGACTAGCGGGAGTATACGAGCAGTACTTC. Its translation is CASSQGLAGVYEQYF.

By proportion, this clonotype is medium-sized. J is TRBJ1-1 and V is TRBV11-3; TRBD1 is a possible D gene (6 bases). The CDR3 runs to 14 residues. Trimming removed 3 bases at V and 1 base at J, with 9 bases between. Germline CDR1 and CDR2: SGHNT and YENEEA. CDR3 region: CASSFNRENTEAFF. In DNA form, the CDR3 reads TGTGCCAGCAGCTTCAACAGGGAGAACACTGAAGCTTTCTTT.

V gene TRBV20-1 combines with J gene TRBJ1-1, with 9 nucleotides matching TRBD1. This CDR3 has 17 residues. Germline CDR1 and CDR2: DFQATT and SNEGSKA (reference sequence). V was pared by 0 bases and J by 0 bases, with 8 bases of the junction left unmatched. DNA for the CDR3: TGCAGTGCTAGAGATTCCGGGACAGGGACAATGAACACTGAAGCTTTCTTT. Amino acid sequence: CSARDSGTGTMNTEAFF.

This clonotype was seen once. The rearrangement joins TRBV21-1 to TRBJ1-2; TRBD1, the D gene given by the table, was not confirmed from the DNA. TRBV21-1 counts as a pseudogene. The CDR3 is 20 amino acids. The CDR3 bases are TGTGCCAGCAGCAAAGCGACCTCAGGGGGCGCGATCAAGGGCCATTATGGCTACACCTTC. As protein: CASSKATSGGAIKGHYGYTF.